Listed below are T cell receptor beta chains from one sample, sequenced in a study of spatial heterogeneity in lung cancer. TCRdb analysed the 5' RACE reads with MiXCR anew, one entry per CDR3 protein. Of about 18,000 distinct CDR3 sequences in the sample, under 10% were seen once. Here the sequenced sample was lung tumor tissue, taken at surgery. The receptors were gathered from a male donor with early-stage non-small cell lung cancer. The CDR3 runs from the conserved cysteine through the conserved F or W. Fields, in order: J gene, clone size, D gene, V gene, CDR3 length, CDR3 protein, CDR3 DNA. A D gene is named only where the DNA matches it firmly. For some rows the clone size is stated as once, few or many, or as a class when expanded; others skip it.

TRBJ1-4 | many | NA | TRBV20-1 | 14 | CSARVSSFPEKLFF | TGCAGTGCTAGAGTGAGCAGTTTCCCCGAAAAACTGTTTTTT
TRBJ1-6 | many | NA | TRBV7-2 | 14 | CASSLVGRNSPLHF | TGTGCCAGCAGCTTAGTCGGGAGGAATTCACCCCTCCACTTT
TRBJ2-3 | many | NA | TRBV7-9 | 14 | CASLSPLGTDTQYF | TGTGCCAGCCTCTCCCCCTTGGGTACGGATACGCAGTATTTT
TRBJ1-5 | few | NA | TRBV2 | 14 | CASSIGRENQPQHF | TGTGCCAGCAGTATCGGACGGGAGAATCAGCCCCAGCATTTT
TRBJ2-7 | many | NA | TRBV6-1 | 11 | CASSEDRKVYF | TGTGCCAGCAGTGAAGACAGAAAGGTGTACTTC
TRBJ1-2 | medium-sized | NA | TRBV4-2 | 16 | CASSQDLLAGNYGYTF | TGTGCCAGCAGCCAAGATCTCCTGGCAGGGAACTATGGCTACACCTTC
TRBJ2-3 | many | NA | TRBV20-1 | 11 | CSAFFGGTQYF | TGCAGTGCTTTTTTCGGGGGTACGCAGTATTTT
TRBJ1-1 | many | NA | TRBV20-1 | 14 | CSARGYTMNTEAFF | TGCAGTGCTAGAGGATACACAATGAACACTGAAGCTTTCTTT
TRBJ1-6 | few | NA | TRBV27 | 17 | CASSPSGSGAYNSPLHF | TGTGCCAGCAGTCCTTCGGGCTCGGGGGCCTATAATTCACCCCTCCACTTT
TRBJ2-7 | NA | NA | TRBV5-4 | 13 | CASSRDPSREQYF | TGTGCCAGCAGCCGGGACCCTTCGAGGGAGCAGTACTTC
TRBJ2-1 | large | TRBD2 | TRBV27 | 13 | CASSVGTNNEQFF | TGTGCCAGCAGTGTCGGGACTAACAATGAGCAGTTCTTC
TRBJ2-3 | NA | NA | TRBV11-2 | 12 | CASTSSTDTQYF | TGTGCCAGCACCTCTAGCACAGATACGCAGTATTTT
TRBJ1-4 | many | NA | TRBV30 | 16 | CAWSVGNTLSNEKLFF | TGTGCCTGGAGTGTCGGTAATACCCTTTCGAACGAAAAACTGTTTTTT
TRBJ2-7 | many | NA | TRBV7-2 | 16 | CASSLVGGGPSYEQYF | TGTGCCAGCAGCTTAGTGGGGGGGGGGCCGTCTTACGAGCAGTACTTC
TRBJ2-2 | many | NA | TRBV13 | 15 | CASSRGAVNTGELFF | TGTGCCAGCAGCCGAGGGGCAGTTAACACCGGGGAGCTGTTTTTT
TRBJ2-5 | medium-sized | TRBD1 | TRBV20-1 | 15 | CSASRQGSPQETQYF | TGCAGTGCTAGTAGACAGGGCTCCCCCCAAGAGACCCAGTACTTC
TRBJ2-5 | many | NA | TRBV7-9 | 10 | CASSLETQYF | TGTGCCAGCAGCTTAGAGACCCAGTACTTC
TRBJ1-2 | many | NA | TRBV20-1 | 13 | CSAGRREAYGYTF | TGCAGTGCTGGACGGCGGGAGGCATATGGCTACACCTTC
TRBJ1-1 | NA | NA | TRBV28 | 14 | CASSSGTANTEAFF | TGTGCCAGCAGTTCCGGGACGGCAAACACTGAAGCTTTCTTT
TRBJ1-1 | many | NA | TRBV29-1 | 11 | CSVWQNTEAFF | TGCAGCGTCTGGCAGAACACTGAAGCTTTCTTT
TRBJ1-1 | many | TRBD1 | TRBV20-1 | 12 | CSARAGGTEAFF | TGCAGTGCTAGGGCAGGGGGCACTGAAGCTTTCTTT